The rows below give T cell receptor beta chains drawn from one sample of a study of cytomegalovirus exposure and HLA in healthy donors. Measured with immunoSEQ multiplex PCR; TCRdb has only the in-frame clones, and not every one. The sample yields about 97,000 clones, about 95% seen once. Sequencing was performed on PBMCs. Receptors were obtained from a woman between 18 and 29 years old in good health and CMV-seronegative. The CDR3 runs from the conserved cysteine through the conserved F or W. Each record gives: V gene, clone size, D gene, J gene, CDR3 length, CDR3 DNA, CDR3 protein. A D gene is named only where the DNA matches it firmly. Not every row has a clone size; where given, it reads once, few, many or a size class.

TRBV5-1	.	TRBD2	TRBJ2-1	17	TGCGCCAGCAGCTCGCTAGCTAGCGGGACGTTATTGGATGAGCAGTTCTTC	CASSSLASGTLLDEQFF
TRBV25-1	.	.	TRBJ2-1	14	TGTGCCAGCAGTGATTCACAACCCTACAATGAGCAGTTCTTC	CASSDSQPYNEQFF
TRBV5-1	.	.	TRBJ2-5	15	TGCGCCAGCAGCTCGTGGTTAAGGGAGCAAGAGACCCAGTACTTC	CASSSWLREQETQYF
TRBV4-3	once	.	TRBJ1-4	17	TGCGCCAGCAGCCAGGACTTGCCGGGGGACACTAATGAAAAACTGTTTTTT	CASSQDLPGDTNEKLFF
TRBV2	.	.	TRBJ2-6	15	TGTGCCAGTAGGGGGTCCCTCTCTGGGGCCAACGTCCTGACTTTC	CASRGSLSGANVLTF
TRBV7-9	.	TRBD2	TRBJ2-3	16	TGTGCCAGCAGCTTATATCTAGCGGGGGGGATAGATACGCAGTATTTT	CASSLYLAGGIDTQYF
TRBV6-6	.	.	TRBJ2-1	16	TGTGCCAGCACCCCACCTGGAGGTAGCCCCGTCAATGAGCAGTTCTTC	CASTPPGGSPVNEQFF
TRBV30	once	TRBD1	TRBJ1-1	13	TGTGCCTTGGACAGGACCTTGAACACTGAAGCTTTCTTT	CALDRTLNTEAFF
TRBV7-6	.	.	TRBJ2-7	13	TGTGCCAGCAGCCTAAGTAATACCTACGAGCAGTACTTC	CASSLSNTYEQYF
TRBV7-9	.	.	TRBJ1-4	14	TGTGCCAGCAGCTTCCAGGCAACTAATGAAAAACTGTTTTTT	CASSFQATNEKLFF
TRBV2	once	.	TRBJ1-5	14	TGTGCCAGCCGGGTTGAGGTGAGCAATCAGCCCCAGCATTTT	CASRVEVSNQPQHF